This T cell receptor beta chain was documented in a study of T-cell memory formation after mild COVID-19. Study-level background: For the most part, TCR clusters were specific to one donor.

Note on this clonotype: Its antigen is as yet unknown.

General study points: Second-wave clones that peaked on day 37 lacked confirmed SARS-CoV-2 specificity.

TCRdb re-called the 5' RACE reads through MiXCR, storing one row per CDR3 protein. The table has under 150,000 distinct CDR3 sequences, around a fifth seen once. Material for sequencing was PBMCs or a T cell subset sorted from them (not recorded which). The TCR originated in a man aged 18-30 years who had mild COVID-19 (a few samples of this study predate the infection). Cell type and time point are not known.

The CDR3 reads CASKWGQSPDTQYF. DNA of the CDR3: TGTGCCAGCAAATGGGGGCAGTCCCCAGATACGCAGTATTTT. The rearrangement links TRBV2 to TRBJ2-3; maybe TRBD1 (6 bases). Germline-derived CDR1 and CDR2 are SNHLY and FYNNEI. V lost 7 bases to trimming and J lost 4 bases, with 15 bases between them. The CDR3 is made up of 14 amino acids. The full variable domain, rest sourced from reference TRBV2 and TRBJ2-3, is EPEVTQTPSHQVTQMGQEVILRCVPISNHLYFYWYRQILGQKVEFLVSFYNNEISEKSEIFDDQFSVERPDGSNFTLKIRSTKLEDSAMYFCASKWGQSPDTQYFGPGTRLTVL.